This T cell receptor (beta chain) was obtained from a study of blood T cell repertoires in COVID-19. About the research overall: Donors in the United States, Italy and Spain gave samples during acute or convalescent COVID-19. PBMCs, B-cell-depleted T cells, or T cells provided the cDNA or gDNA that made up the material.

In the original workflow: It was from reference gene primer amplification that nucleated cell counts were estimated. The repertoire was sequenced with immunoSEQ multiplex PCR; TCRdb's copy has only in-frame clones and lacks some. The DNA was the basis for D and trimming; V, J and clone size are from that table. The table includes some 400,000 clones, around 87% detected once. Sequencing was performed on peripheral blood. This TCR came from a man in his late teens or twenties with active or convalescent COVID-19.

The CDR3 region is CASSPSSLIYNEQFF. In nucleotides, the CDR3 is TGTGCCAGCAGCCCTAGCTCGTTAATCTACAATGAGCAGTTCTTC. V gene TRBV27 combines with J gene TRBJ2-1; D is perhaps TRBD2 (5 bases). CDR3 length equals 15 residues. V was cut by 6 bases and J by 3 bases, with 15 bases left in between. Germline CDR1 and CDR2: MNHEY and SMNVEV (reference sequence).